A selection of T cell receptor beta chains follows, all from one sample in a study of early T cells in non-severe SARS-CoV-2 infection. TCRdb reprocessed the 5' RACE reads with MiXCR, giving one entry per CDR3 protein. In the table there are 35,000 to 45,000 distinct CDR3 sequences, almost 5.5% of which are singletons. Sample: whole blood, taken at baseline. The receptors come from an adult who was a healthcare worker with PCR-confirmed SARS-CoV-2 infection or an uninfected control (not recorded which). CDR3s include the opening cysteine and the closing phenylalanine or tryptophan. A D gene is named only where the DNA matches it firmly. Clone size is shown for a subset of rows, as once, few, many or a class of expanded clone.

V	size	D	J	CDR3	DNA
TRBV7-9	many	-	TRBJ1-1	CASSPVANTEAFF	TGTGCCAGCAGCCCGGTAGCGAACACTGAAGCTTTCTTT
TRBV20-1	many	-	TRBJ1-6	CSAPRGVNSYNSPLHF	TGCAGTGCTCCGCGGGGGGTTAACTCCTATAATTCACCCCTCCACTTT
TRBV18	-	TRBD2	TRBJ2-7	CASSPTSGSYEQYF	TGTGCCAGCTCACCGACTAGCGGGAGCTACGAGCAGTACTTC
TRBV12-3/TRBV12-4	many	TRBD2	TRBJ2-1	CASNWGGNEQFF	TGTGCCAGCAATTGGGGGGGGAATGAGCAGTTCTTC
TRBV20-1	many	TRBD1	TRBJ1-1	CSARQGRRGEAFF	TGCAGTGCTCGACAGGGGAGGAGGGGCGAAGCTTTCTTT
TRBV12-5	many	TRBD1	TRBJ2-4	CASGLMRGQGAKNIQYF	TGTGCTAGTGGCCTAATGCGGGGACAGGGGGCTAAAAACATTCAGTACTTC
TRBV3-1	many	TRBD2	TRBJ2-1	CASSPRFMTSADNEQFF	TGTGCCAGCAGCCCCCGATTCATGACTAGCGCGGACAATGAGCAGTTCTTC
TRBV7-8	few	-	TRBJ2-1	CASSLDRAQMKGQFF	TGTGCCAGCAGCTTAGACAGGGCCCAAATGAAAGGGCAGTTCTTC
TRBV11-2	-	TRBD2	TRBJ2-3	CASSLGLADLTDTQYF	TGTGCCAGCAGCTTGGGCCTAGCGGATCTCACAGATACGCAGTATTTT
TRBV20-1	many	-	TRBJ2-7	CSAAGTPNYEQYF	TGCAGTGCCGCTGGGACACCAAACTACGAGCAGTACTTC
TRBV24-1	many	-	TRBJ1-6	CATSAGSWNSPLHF	TGTGCCACCAGTGCGGGCAGTTGGAATTCACCCCTCCACTTT
TRBV12-3/TRBV12-4	many	-	TRBJ1-2	CASSLSRNYGYTF	TGTGCCAGCAGTTTAAGTCGAAACTATGGCTACACCTTC
TRBV20-1	many	TRBD1	TRBJ1-2	CSARDLGQGYYGYTF	TGCAGTGCTAGAGATTTGGGACAGGGGTACTATGGCTACACCTTC
TRBV27	few	TRBD1	TRBJ2-7	CASSLRTGGSHEQYF	TGTGCCAGCAGCCTCCGGACAGGGGGGTCCCACGAGCAGTACTTC
TRBV7-8	many	-	TRBJ2-1	CASSLWSNSYNEQFF	TGTGCCAGCAGCTTATGGAGTAACTCCTACAATGAGCAGTTCTTC
TRBV14	-	-	TRBJ1-2	CASSQDRSSAYGYTF	TGTGCCAGCAGCCAAGATAGAAGTTCCGCCTATGGCTACACCTTC
TRBV3-1	many	TRBD1	TRBJ1-1	CASRQLGQAPTEAFF	TGTGCCAGCAGACAATTGGGACAGGCGCCCACTGAAGCTTTCTTT
TRBV7-9	many	-	TRBJ2-7	CASSPRVSSRRYEQYF	TGTGCCAGCAGCCCGAGAGTGTCTAGTCGGCGCTACGAGCAGTACTTC
TRBV20-1	many	TRBD2	TRBJ2-1	CSAADTGGPKNEQFF	TGCAGTGCTGCTGATACGGGAGGGCCTAAAAATGAGCAGTTCTTC
TRBV6-6	few	-	TRBJ1-1	CASKQENPEAFF	TGTGCCAGCAAGCAGGAGAACCCTGAAGCTTTCTTT
TRBV6-2/TRBV6-3	-	-	TRBJ2-5	CASSYSAVQETQYF	TGTGCCAGCAGTTACTCGGCAGTCCAAGAGACCCAGTACTTC
TRBV18	many	-	TRBJ2-5	CASSPPSLKETQYF	TGTGCCAGCTCACCACCGAGCCTGAAAGAGACCCAGTACTTC
TRBV7-9	many	TRBD1	TRBJ2-1	CASSLARTGRNEQFF	TGTGCCAGCAGCTTAGCGCGGACAGGGAGGAATGAGCAGTTCTTC
TRBV7-7	many	TRBD2	TRBJ2-3	CASSPGLAETDTQYF	TGTGCCAGCAGCCCGGGACTAGCGGAGACAGATACGCAGTATTTT
TRBV11-2	many	TRBD2	TRBJ2-5	CASSHFQRGLAFQETQYF	TGTGCCAGCAGCCATTTTCAACGAGGACTAGCGTTTCAAGAGACCCAGTACTTC
TRBV16	many	-	TRBJ2-1	CASSQNRYNEQFF	TGTGCCAGCAGCCAAAACAGGTACAATGAGCAGTTCTTC
TRBV20-1	many	-	TRBJ1-1	CSARDRLNTEAFF	TGCAGTGCTAGAGACAGATTGAACACTGAAGCTTTCTTT
TRBV30	many	TRBD2	TRBJ2-1	CAWSPVSGLYNEQFF	TGTGCCTGGAGCCCCGTTAGCGGGCTATACAATGAGCAGTTCTTC
TRBV7-7	-	-	TRBJ2-2	CASSSLRDERNTGELFF	TGTGCCAGCAGCTCCCTTCGGGACGAAAGGAACACCGGGGAGCTGTTTTTT
TRBV20-1	many	TRBD2	TRBJ2-5	CSARNSLAGYEETQYF	TGCAGTGCTAGAAACTCCCTAGCGGGATATGAAGAGACCCAGTACTTC
TRBV29-1	many	-	TRBJ2-5	CSFVGVLQETQYF	TGCAGTTTCGTGGGGGTCCTCCAAGAGACCCAGTACTTC
TRBV6-5	many	TRBD1	TRBJ1-1	CASSRPGQGAGTEAFF	TGTGCCAGCAGTAGACCGGGACAGGGGGCAGGGACTGAAGCTTTCTTT
TRBV20-1	-	-	TRBJ1-2	CSARDNTWGYTF	TGCAGTGCTAGAGATAATACATGGGGCTACACCTTC
TRBV7-6	many	TRBD2	TRBJ2-3	CASSLSGGTDTQYF	TGTGCCAGCAGCTTAAGCGGGGGCACAGATACGCAGTATTTT
TRBV20-1	many	-	TRBJ1-5	CSARGGGGQPQHF	TGCAGTGCTAGAGGGGGGGGCGGCCAGCCCCAGCATTTT
TRBV3-1	-	TRBD1	TRBJ2-2	CASSRPTGANTGELFF	TGTGCCAGCAGCCGCCCGACAGGGGCGAACACCGGGGAGCTGTTTTTT
TRBV28	-	-	TRBJ1-5	CASSALIMSPQPQHF	TGTGCCAGCAGTGCGCTGATCATGTCTCCCCAGCCCCAGCATTTT
TRBV12-3/TRBV12-4	many	TRBD1	TRBJ1-5	CASPLGGTGNNSNQPQHF	TGTGCCAGCCCGCTAGGGGGGACAGGGAATAATAGCAATCAGCCCCAGCATTTT
TRBV6-5	many	TRBD2	TRBJ2-1	CASSGSGSTYNEQFF	TGTGCCAGCAGTGGTAGCGGGAGTACCTACAATGAGCAGTTCTTC
TRBV4-2	-	TRBD1	TRBJ1-2	CASSQLTGRDYGYTF	TGTGCCAGCAGCCAATTGACAGGGAGGGACTATGGCTACACCTTC
TRBV24-1	many	TRBD2	TRBJ2-5	CATSDPGLAGLRETQYF	TGTGCCACCAGTGATCCGGGACTAGCGGGCCTCCGGGAGACCCAGTACTTC
TRBV6-1	many	-	TRBJ2-7	CASSRILAGEQYF	TGTGCCAGCAGTCGAATACTGGCCGGCGAGCAGTACTTC
TRBV4-3	few	-	TRBJ1-2	CASSQDMGYGYTF	TGCGCCAGCAGCCAAGATATGGGGTATGGCTACACCTTC
TRBV5-1	many	-	TRBJ2-3	CASRVRPTSTDTQYF	TGCGCCAGCAGAGTCCGGCCGACAAGCACAGATACGCAGTATTTT
TRBV10-3	many	TRBD2	TRBJ2-3	CAISESSGVDTQYF	TGTGCCATCAGTGAGTCTAGCGGGGTAGATACGCAGTATTTT
TRBV12-3/TRBV12-4	many	-	TRBJ2-2	CASSWTATGELFF	TGTGCCAGCAGTTGGACAGCCACCGGGGAGCTGTTTTTT
TRBV6-5	many	TRBD2	TRBJ2-1	CASSRTSGYNEQFF	TGTGCCAGCAGCAGGACTAGCGGCTACAATGAGCAGTTCTTC
TRBV11-2	many	TRBD2	TRBJ2-3	CATASGRTDTQYF	TGTGCCACAGCTAGCGGGAGGACAGATACGCAGTATTTT
TRBV2	many	TRBD2	TRBJ2-1	CASSRTSGRSEQFF	TGTGCCAGCAGTAGGACTAGCGGGAGGAGCGAGCAGTTCTTC
TRBV28	few	TRBD2	TRBJ2-3	CASSFRRGTDTQYF	TGTGCCAGCAGTTTCCGGCGGGGGACAGATACGCAGTATTTT
TRBV7-2	many	-	TRBJ2-7	CASSRGRSSYEQYF	TGTGCCAGCAGCCGTGGGAGGAGCTCCTACGAGCAGTACTTC
TRBV5-4	many	-	TRBJ2-5	CASSTPRRQETQYF	TGTGCCAGCAGCACGCCTCGGCGCCAAGAGACCCAGTACTTC
TRBV9	many	-	TRBJ1-1	CASSSDRIRALSTEAFF	TGTGCCAGCAGCTCTGATAGGATAAGAGCCCTGAGCACTGAAGCTTTCTTT
TRBV10-3	many	-	TRBJ1-1	CAIGWGMNTEAFF	TGTGCCATCGGGTGGGGAATGAACACTGAAGCTTTCTTT
TRBV7-6	many	TRBD2	TRBJ2-1	CASSPGLANYNEQFF	TGTGCCAGCAGTCCAGGACTAGCGAACTACAATGAGCAGTTCTTC
TRBV12-3/TRBV12-4	-	-	TRBJ2-2	CASSAGFSGPGELFF	TGTGCCAGCAGCGCAGGGTTTTCGGGTCCCGGGGAGCTGTTTTTT
TRBV14	-	-	TRBJ2-1	CASSRTALPHTNNEQFF	TGTGCCAGCAGCCGGACTGCCCTACCTCACACGAACAATGAGCAGTTCTTC
TRBV27	-	TRBD1	TRBJ2-7	CASRDRGHEQYF	TGTGCCAGCCGAGACAGGGGCCACGAGCAGTACTTC
TRBV6-6	many	TRBD2	TRBJ2-1	CASSYGSGGDEQFF	TGTGCCAGCAGTTACGGGTCCGGGGGGGATGAGCAGTTCTTC